What follows describes a single T cell receptor beta chain. The sample belongs to a study of blood T cell repertoires in COVID-19. Across the study: Both acute and convalescent COVID-19 samples were obtained from the United States, Italy and Spain.

Germline V gene lookup returns CDR1 LNHDA and CDR2 SQIVND (reference sequence). The ends were cut back, 9 bases at V and 4 bases at J, with 18 bases in the middle. The CDR3 is 15 residues long. A case of COVID-19 had been met by exposed participants within 2 weeks before study entry. This table comes from immunoSEQ multiplex PCR, and its TCRdb copy is limited to in-frame clones, with some not included. The sample lists 330,000 or so clones; more than 70% were seen once. Sequenced sample: PBMCs or T cells enriched from blood (not recorded which). This receptor was identified in a woman between 25 and 40 years old who had been exposed to COVID-19. This chain joins TRBV19 and TRBJ1-4; the D gene is possibly TRBD1 (6 bases). The CDR3 spells CASVAQGLGNEKLFF. CDR3 in DNA: TGTGCCAGCGTTGCACAGGGCCTTGGTAATGAAAAACTGTTTTTT.